Each of the 21 T cell receptor beta chains below was sequenced from the same sample in a study of OX40 agonist ivuxolimab in advanced cancers. Assay: immunoSEQ multiplex PCR; the TCRdb copy retains only in-frame clones and omits some. The repertoire holds tens of thousands of clones, with 75% to 90% as singletons. The specimen comprised CD4+ or CD8+ T cells sorted from blood, sampled in a trial of the OX40 agonist ivuxolimab. The receptors were gathered from an adult with an advanced solid tumor such as melanoma, head and neck, liver or kidney cancer.

This clone was seen a handful of times. CDR3 in amino acids: CASSAPGQHPYEQYF. Written as DNA, the CDR3 is TGTGCCAGCAGCGCGCCGGGACAGCACCCCTACGAGCAGTACTTC. J is TRBJ2-7 and V is TRBV11-2; 7 bases agree with TRBD1. With V trimmed by 5 bases and J by 2 bases, 9 bases remained unmatched. The germline gives CDR1 SGHAT, CDR2 FQNNGV. This CDR3 spans 15 amino acids.

V gene TRBV7-9 combines with J gene TRBJ1-2; D is ambiguous. The germline V and J ends were trimmed by 2 bases and 3 bases, with 7 bases remaining between them. CDR3 length: 13 amino acids. The germline gives CDR1 SEHNR, CDR2 FQNEAQ (reference sequence). The DNA for the CDR3 is TGTGCCAGCAGCTTACGTCAGGACTATGGCTACACCTTC. Translation: CASSLRQDYGYTF.

This rearrangement joins TRBV11-1 to TRBJ2-7; D perhaps matches TRBD2 (5 bases). V shed 5 bases and J shed 7 bases, with 15 bases lying between them. The CDR3 covers 13 residues. The germline V gene encodes CDR1 SGHAT and CDR2 FQDESV (reference sequence). The DNA for the CDR3 is TGTGCCAGCAGCCCCGAGGGATGGGGAGAGCAGTACTTC. Translated, it gives CASSPEGWGEQYF.

The J gene is TRBJ2-1, the V gene TRBV6-6; TRBD1 or TRBD2 may be the D gene (5 bases each). CDR3 length: 14 residues. The ends were cut back, 2 bases at V and 4 bases at J, with 9 bases in the middle. Germline values: CDR1 MNHNY, CDR2 SVGAGI (reference sequence). The CDR3 nucleotides read TGTGCCAGCAGTTACCCGGGGCCATACAATGAGCAGTTCTTC. Translated, it gives CASSYPGPYNEQFF.

The chain recombines TRBV10-3 with TRBJ2-7; D uncertain. The CDR3 has 14 amino acids. Germline CDR1 and CDR2: ENHRY and SYGVKD. Trimming stripped 2 bases from V and 7 bases from J, with 15 bases between. The CDR3, as DNA: TGTGCCATCAGTGAGGGTCAATATATCGGGGAGCAGTACTTC. Amino acids: CAISEGQYIGEQYF.

The chain has TRBV7-2 and TRBJ2-1; the match to TRBD2 covers 8 bases. This CDR3 spans 17 amino acids. Trimming removed 1 base from V and 7 bases from J; junction bases left unmatched: 12. In germline, CDR1 is SGHTA, CDR2 FQGNSA. CDR3 amino acids: CASSLDVAGYPTNEQFF. The CDR3 nucleotides read TGTGCCAGCAGCTTAGATGTAGCGGGATATCCTACAAATGAGCAGTTCTTC.

The chain links TRBV28 to TRBJ2-1; D is ambiguous. CDR3 length equals 11 residues. V lost 3 bases, J lost 10 bases, and 7 bases lay in between. CDR1 MDHEN and CDR2 SYDVKM come from the germline V gene. The CDR3 region is CASSFSREQFF. The CDR3 DNA sequence: TGTGCCAGCAGTTTCTCTCGGGAGCAGTTCTTC.

The chain couples TRBV11-3 to TRBJ2-5, with D tentatively TRBD1 (6 bases). The V and J ends lost 5 bases and 2 bases respectively, with 21 bases between them. Per germline, CDR1 SGHNT and CDR2 YENEEA. The CDR3 consists of 17 residues. CDR3 coding DNA: TGTGCCAGCAGCCGCTCTTTTTGGGGGCTTTTACAAGAGACCCAGTACTTC. It is translated as CASSRSFWGLLQETQYF.

V gene TRBV28 combines with J gene TRBJ1-1; 10 bases map to TRBD1. Germline V gene sequence: CDR1 MDHEN, CDR2 SYDVKM. The trim removed 2 bases at V and 8 bases at J, leaving 5 bases unmatched. This CDR3 has 14 amino acids. The CDR3, as DNA: TGTGCCAGCAGTTTACCATGGGACAGGGGAGAAGCTTTCTTT. Translating it yields CASSLPWDRGEAFF.

The table lists this clone with a few counts. The chain has TRBV7-2 and TRBJ2-2; D unclear. Germline V gives CDR1 SGHTA, CDR2 FQGNSA. V lost 6 bases and J lost 6, with 17 bases in between. This CDR3 region has 15 residues. Here the CDR3 DNA reads TGTGCCAGCAGAATTCCAGGTTTTCGATCCGGGGAGCTGTTTTTT. Residues: CASRIPGFRSGELFF.

This clone was detected only once. V gene TRBV7-2 combines with J gene TRBJ2-5; D is ambiguous. Deletions cut 6 bases from V and 14 bases from J, with 16 bases between. From germline, CDR1 is SGHTA and CDR2 FQGNSA. This CDR3 spans 11 amino acids. The CDR3, as DNA: TGTGCCAGCAGAACAGACGCCGAGCGTTACTTC. Residues: CASRTDAERYF.

This rearrangement joins TRBV10-1 to TRBJ2-1; 7 bases are shared with TRBD2. The length of the CDR3 is 14 residues. Germline values: CDR1 WNHNN, CDR2 SYGVQD (reference sequence). Germline trimming cut 8 bases from V and 3 bases from J; bases unmatched to any gene: 7. In DNA, the CDR3 is TGCGCCAGCGCCGAGGGAGGGCTCTACAATGAGCAGTTCTTC. It is translated as CASAEGGLYNEQFF.

The CDR3 DNA reads TGTGCCAGCAGTGTCCTAGCGGGAGGTAGCTCCTACGAGCAGTACTTC. This gives the protein CASSVLAGGSSYEQYF. The chain combines TRBV6-1 with TRBJ2-7; 11 bases agree with TRBD2. Losses at the gene ends were 4 bases for V and 0 bases for J; bases not matched to a gene: 5. The length of the CDR3 is 16 residues. CDR1 and CDR2 (germline): MNHNS, SASEGT.

The CDR3 DNA is TGTGCCAGCAGTTTCGGGGGGGAATCCTACAATGAGCAGTTCTTC. This encodes CASSFGGESYNEQFF. The V and J genes are TRBV6-7 and TRBJ2-1; 8 bases match TRBD2. TRBV6-7 has ORF status, its function being uncertain. Trimming removed 4 bases from V and 1 base from J; junction bases left unmatched: 3. The CDR3 extends over 15 amino acids.

V usage is TRBV19 and J usage is TRBJ2-4; unclear D gene. CDR3 size: 14 residues. The germline CDR1 and CDR2 sequences are LNHDA and SQIVND (reference sequence). V lost 3 bases to trimming and J lost 8 bases, with 14 bases between them. CDR3 DNA sequence: TGTGCCAGTAGTATGGGCGAAAGCTGGGACATTCAGTACTTC. It translates to CASSMGESWDIQYF.

CDR3 sequence (DNA): TGTGCCAGCGAAGAAACGGGTGGTTGGGAGCTGTTTTTT. It codes for CASEETGGWELFF. This sequence joins TRBV6-6 and TRBJ2-2; D is unresolved. This CDR3 comprises 13 residues. Trimming removed 8 bases at V and 9 bases at J, with 16 bases between. Germline V gene lookup returns CDR1 MNHNY and CDR2 SVGAGI (reference sequence).

The rearrangement uses TRBV19 and TRBJ1-4; D not certain. The germline gives CDR1 LNHDA, CDR2 SQIVND (reference sequence). CDR3 length equals 15 residues. The ends were cut back, 7 bases at V and 12 bases at J, with 24 bases in the middle. The CDR3 coding sequence is TGTGCCAGTACCCCAAGGGTCGAGATACCTGATCAACTGTTTTTT. This encodes CASTPRVEIPDQLFF.

This chain connects TRBV13 to TRBJ2-7; 7 positions match TRBD2. Trimming at V came to 3 bases and at J to 2 bases, leaving 7 bases not matched to a gene. The CDR3 is made up of 15 amino acids. CDR1 is PRHDT, CDR2 FYEKMQ, per germline (reference sequence). The CDR3 loop is CASSFGLADTYEQYF. The CDR3 DNA reads as TGTGCCAGCAGCTTTGGCCTAGCGGATACCTACGAGCAGTACTTC.

The rearrangement joins TRBV4-1 to TRBJ2-2, with D uncertain. The germline CDR1 and CDR2 sequences are MGHRA and YSYEKL. The CDR3 covers 18 residues. V lost 1 base and J 3 bases, leaving 18 bases between the germline ends. CDR3 sequence (DNA): TGCGCCAGCAGCCAAGGGCCCGCGCACAGTCGCTACACCGGGGAGCTGTTTTTT. This codes for CASSQGPAHSRYTGELFF.

The chain uses TRBV5-1 and TRBJ2-7, with 8 bases fitting TRBD2. V shed 8 bases, J shed 2 bases, and the junction held 18 bases outside the gene matches. In germline, CDR1 is SGHRS, CDR2 YFSETQ. The CDR3 consists of 17 residues. This CDR3 reads CARGGGLAGDRPYEQYF. The CDR3 bases are TGCGCCAGGGGCGGGGGGTTAGCCGGAGATAGGCCCTACGAGCAGTACTTC.

The chain has TRBV18 and TRBJ2-7, with 8 bases matching TRBD2. Per the germline V gene, CDR1 is KGHSH and CDR2 is LQKENI. V shed 0 bases, J shed 0 bases, and the junction held 1 base outside the gene matches. The CDR3 is made up of 15 amino acids. The CDR3 DNA follows: TGTGCCAGCTCACCACCAAGCGGGAGCTCCTACGAGCAGTACTTC. It translates to CASSPPSGSSYEQYF.